The 3 T cell receptor beta chains below were found in one sample sequenced in a study of radiation and T cells in renal cell carcinoma. Generated by immunoSEQ multiplex PCR, the TCRdb table keeps only in-frame clones and is missing some. The sample has some 150,000 clones, over 80% seen once. The time point was: blood 2 weeks post-SBRT. Treatment defined: 15 Gy SBRT to primary tumor, nephrectomy 4 weeks later. The material was blood, obtained from a patient whose treatment included radiotherapy and nephrectomy. These TCRs come from a woman in her fifties or sixties with renal cell carcinoma.

This rearrangement joins TRBV7-6 to TRBJ1-3; no firm D call. The CDR3 runs 14 residues. Between the trimmed V and J ends, which lost 5 bases and 0 bases, there was a span of 8 bases. Germline-derived CDR1 and CDR2 are SGHVS and FNYEAQ. CDR3 region: CASSPALSGNTIYF. The DNA for the CDR3 is TGTGCCAGCAGCCCAGCCCTCTCTGGAAACACCATATATTTT.

The chain uses TRBV7-9 and TRBJ2-1; D gene uncertain. Trimming took 1 base from V and 5 from J, leaving 3 bases between them. The CDR3 runs to 12 residues. The germline gives CDR1 SEHNR, CDR2 FQNEAQ (reference sequence). The CDR3 DNA is TGTGCCAGCAGCTTAGTACACAATGAGCAGTTCTTC. This sequence encodes CASSLVHNEQFF. Full variable domain (remainder filled in from reference TRBV7-9 and TRBJ2-1): DTGVSQNPRHKITKRGQNVTFRCDPISEHNRLYWYRQTLGQGPEFLTYFQNEAQLEKSRLLSDRFSAERPKGSFSTLEIQRTEQGDSAMYLCASSLVHNEQFFGPGTRLTVL.

This chain connects TRBV7-8 to TRBJ1-6; D gene uncertain. Germline lookup yields CDR1 SGHVS and CDR2 FQNEAQ. This CDR3 spans 16 amino acids. V lost 2 bases and J lost 2, with 10 bases in between. The CDR3 coding sequence is TGTGCCAGCAGCTTAAACACAGTCCCCTATAATTCACCCCTCCACTTT. Its translation: CASSLNTVPYNSPLHF.